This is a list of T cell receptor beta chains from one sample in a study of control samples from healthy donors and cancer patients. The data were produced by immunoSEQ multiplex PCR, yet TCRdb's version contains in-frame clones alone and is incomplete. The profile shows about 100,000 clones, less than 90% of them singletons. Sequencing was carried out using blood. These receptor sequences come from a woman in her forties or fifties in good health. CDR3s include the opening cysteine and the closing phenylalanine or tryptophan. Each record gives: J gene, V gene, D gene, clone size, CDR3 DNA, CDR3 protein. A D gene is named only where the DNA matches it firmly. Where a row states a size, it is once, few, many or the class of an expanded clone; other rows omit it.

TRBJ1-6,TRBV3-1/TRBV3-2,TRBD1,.,TGTGCCAGCAGCCAACGGACAGGGACGAATTCACCCCTCCACTTT,CASSQRTGTNSPLHF
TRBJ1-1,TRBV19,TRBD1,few,TGTGCCAGTAGTGACCTCGGAAGGACAGGTAGGATGAACACTGAAGCTTTCTTT,CASSDLGRTGRMNTEAFF
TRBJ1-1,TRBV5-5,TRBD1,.,TGTGCCAGCAGCCGTGACAGGGATACTGAAGCTTTCTTT,CASSRDRDTEAFF
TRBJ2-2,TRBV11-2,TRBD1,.,TGTGCCAGCAGCTTCCCCAAGGGGGCCGATAACACCGGGGAGCTGTTTTTT,CASSFPKGADNTGELFF
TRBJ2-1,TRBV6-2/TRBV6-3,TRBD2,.,TGTGCCAGCAGTTGGCTAGCGGGATCGTCCTACAATGAGCAGTTCTTC,CASSWLAGSSYNEQFF
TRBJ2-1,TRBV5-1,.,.,TGCGCCAGCAGCTTGCCGGTCGGTGGGGATGAGCAGTTCTTC,CASSLPVGGDEQFF
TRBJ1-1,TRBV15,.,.,TGTGCCACCAGCAGAGATTTGGGGTCCACCCTTTCGCGTGAAGGAGCTTTCTTT,CATSRDLGSTLSREGAFF
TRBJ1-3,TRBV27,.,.,TGTGCCAGCAGTTTAGTCGGGTTGGCTGGAAACACCATATATTTT,CASSLVGLAGNTIYF
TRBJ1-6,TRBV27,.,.,TGTGCCAGCAGTTTAAAGGGGATGACTAATTCACCCCTCCACTTT,CASSLKGMTNSPLHF
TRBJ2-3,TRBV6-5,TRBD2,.,TGTGCCAGCATCAGGGACTACGGGACCACAGATACGCAGTATTTT,CASIRDYGTTDTQYF
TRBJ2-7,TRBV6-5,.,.,TGTGCCAGCACCGACTACAGGGACGACGAGCAGTACTTC,CASTDYRDDEQYF
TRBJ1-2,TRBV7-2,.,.,TGTGCCAGCAGCTTTGGAGCCACTAACTATGGCTACACCTTC,CASSFGATNYGYTF
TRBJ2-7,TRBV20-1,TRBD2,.,TGCAGTGCTAGTCGGGGGGGCCGGAACGAGCAGTACTTC,CSASRGGRNEQYF
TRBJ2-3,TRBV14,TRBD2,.,TGTGCCAGCAGCCGGGTAGCGGGGAAGGTGACGCAGTATTTT,CASSRVAGKVTQYF
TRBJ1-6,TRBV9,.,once,TGTGCCAGCAGCTTAGAGGGTGGAAATTCACCCCTCCACTTT,CASSLEGGNSPLHF
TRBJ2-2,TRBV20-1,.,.,TGCAGTGCAAACAGGGTCGGGGAGCTGTTTTTT,CSANRVGELFF
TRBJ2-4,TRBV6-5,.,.,TGTGCCAGCAGTTACTGGTCAGGGACCCAAAACATTCAGTACTTC,CASSYWSGTQNIQYF
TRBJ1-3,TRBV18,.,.,TGTGCCAGCTCTCCCAAGGACACCTCTGGAAACACCATATATTTT,CASSPKDTSGNTIYF
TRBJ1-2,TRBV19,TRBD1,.,TGTGCCAGTACCTTGGGACAGTCATATGGCTACACCTTC,CASTLGQSYGYTF
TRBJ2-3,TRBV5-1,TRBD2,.,TGCGCCAGCAGCTACGGCGGGGGGGCCACAGATACGCAGTATTTT,CASSYGGGATDTQYF
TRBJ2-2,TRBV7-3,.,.,TGTGCCAGCAGCTTGGACTACACCGGGGAGCTGTTTTTT,CASSLDYTGELFF
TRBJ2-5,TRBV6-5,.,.,TGTGCCAGCAGTTACGGCGGGAACCAAGAGACCCAGTACTTC,CASSYGGNQETQYF
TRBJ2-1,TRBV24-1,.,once,TGTGCCACCAGTGAGGAAAGATTTGCTAGGCGGTTCTTC,CATSEERFARRFF
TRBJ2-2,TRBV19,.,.,TGTGCCAGTAGCCTAGTGGGGGCAGGGGAGCTGTTTTTT,CASSLVGAGELFF
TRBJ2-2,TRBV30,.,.,TGTGCCTGGAGCGCGACAAACACCGGGGAGCTGTTTTTT,CAWSATNTGELFF
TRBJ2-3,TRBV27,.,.,TGTGCCAGCAGTTTGTACCCCCCGAGGTACAGCACAGATACGCAGTATTTT,CASSLYPPRYSTDTQYF
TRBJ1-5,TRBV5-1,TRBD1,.,TGCGCCAGCAGCTCGGGACAGGGAGAAAATCAGCCCCAGCATTTT,CASSSGQGENQPQHF
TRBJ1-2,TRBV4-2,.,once,TGTGCCAGCAGCCAAGATTGGACAGAACCCAATGGCTACACCTTC,CASSQDWTEPNGYTF
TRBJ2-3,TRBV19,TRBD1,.,TGTGCCAGTAGAACCGGGACAGCCGGCACAGATACGCAGTATTTT,CASRTGTAGTDTQYF
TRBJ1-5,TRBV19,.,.,TGTGCCAGTGACCGGGATACAGGGTTTGGGAATCAGCCCCAGCATTTT,CASDRDTGFGNQPQHF
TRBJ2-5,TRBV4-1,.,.,TGCGCCAGCAGCCGAACTAACCGGGACTCGGGGACCCAGTACTTC,CASSRTNRDSGTQYF
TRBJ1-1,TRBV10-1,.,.,TGCGCCAGCAGTTTTGGACCCGAGAACACTGAAGCTTTCTTT,CASSFGPENTEAFF
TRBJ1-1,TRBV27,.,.,TGTGCCAGCAGTTTATTTGGCATTACGGGGGAAGCTTTCTTT,CASSLFGITGEAFF
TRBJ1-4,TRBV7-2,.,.,TGTGCCAGCAGCTTAGACAGTGCAACTAATGAAAAACTGTTTTTT,CASSLDSATNEKLFF
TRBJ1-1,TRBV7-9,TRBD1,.,TGTGCCAGCAGCTTAGCCGGGGGACAGGGCCCTGAAGCTTTCTTT,CASSLAGGQGPEAFF
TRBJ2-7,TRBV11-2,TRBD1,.,TGTGCCAGCAGCTTAAGGGGACAGGGTTCCTCCTACGAGCAGTACTTC,CASSLRGQGSSYEQYF
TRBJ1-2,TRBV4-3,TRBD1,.,TGCGCCAGCAGCGTCGGGACAGGTTCCTTTTCGGGCTACACCTTC,CASSVGTGSFSGYTF
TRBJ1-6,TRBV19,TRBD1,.,TGTGCCAGTAGTACCGGGACAGTACTCAATTCACCCCTCCACTTT,CASSTGTVLNSPLHF
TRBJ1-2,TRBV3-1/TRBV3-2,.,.,TGTGCCAGCAGCCAAACTCAGTATGGCTACACCTTC,CASSQTQYGYTF